Listed below are T cell receptor beta chains from one sample, sequenced in a study of CD8+ T cells in alopecia areata. The assay was immunoSEQ multiplex PCR, and TCRdb's table has in-frame clones only and misses some. The data hold roughly 98,000 clones, with around 60% observed a single time. Specimen: CD8+ T cells sorted from blood, collected at week 4, from a patient treated with tofacitinib. These receptors were obtained from a human donor with alopecia areata. Each CDR3 is given with its conserved first and last residue. Each record gives: J gene, V gene, D gene, clone size, CDR3 length, CDR3 protein, CDR3 DNA. A D gene is named only where the DNA matches it firmly. Rows may omit the clone size; those that give it use once, few, many or a size class.

TRBJ2-3,TRBV7-9,NA,once,13,CASSSEGTDTQYF,TGTGCCAGCAGCTCGGAGGGCACAGATACGCAGTATTTT
TRBJ2-1,TRBV30,NA,NA,14,CAWMMWGSYNEQFF,TGTGCCTGGATGATGTGGGGGTCCTACAATGAGCAGTTCTTC
TRBJ1-6,TRBV7-2,TRBD1,few,15,CASSQVDRSNSPLHF,TGCGCCAGCAGCCAAGTGGACAGGAGCAATTCACCCCTCCACTTT
TRBJ2-7,TRBV7-8,NA,NA,14,CASSLEPGPWEQYF,TGTGCCAGCAGCTTAGAGCCAGGTCCCTGGGAGCAGTACTTC
TRBJ1-1,TRBV29-1,NA,few,13,CSVEGMLNTEAFF,TGCAGCGTTGAAGGGATGCTGAACACTGAAGCTTTCTTT
TRBJ1-1,TRBV27,NA,NA,14,CASSPLVTDTEAFF,TGTGCCAGCAGTCCCCTCGTGACGGACACTGAAGCTTTCTTT
TRBJ1-1,TRBV7-9,TRBD1,NA,16,CASSPGQGRGNTEAFF,TGTGCCAGCAGCCCTGGACAGGGAAGGGGTAACACTGAAGCTTTCTTT
TRBJ2-1,TRBV30,TRBD2,NA,15,CAWSYYSGRYNEQFF,TGTGCCTGGAGTTATTATAGCGGGAGGTACAATGAGCAGTTCTTC
TRBJ1-2,TRBV9,NA,NA,13,CASSYNSQYGYTF,TGTGCCAGCAGCTACAACAGTCAGTATGGCTACACCTTC
TRBJ1-1,TRBV6-1,NA,few,16,CASSANLGSMNTEAFF,TGTGCCAGCAGTGCCAACCTGGGGAGCATGAACACTGAAGCTTTCTTT
TRBJ2-2,TRBV5-6,NA,NA,14,CASSYGPNTGELFF,TGTGCCAGCAGCTACGGGCCGAACACCGGGGAGCTGTTTTTT
TRBJ2-2,TRBV27,NA,few,12,CASSFNTGELFF,TGTGCCAGCAGTTTTAACACCGGGGAGCTGTTTTTT
TRBJ2-5,TRBV2,TRBD2,NA,18,CASSDGLAGGSYQETQYF,TGTGCCAGCAGTGACGGACTAGCGGGAGGATCATACCAAGAGACCCAGTACTTC
TRBJ1-5,TRBV19,TRBD1,NA,14,CASYPGTGPQPQHF,TGTGCCAGCTACCCGGGGACAGGGCCTCAGCCCCAGCATTTT
TRBJ2-5,TRBV5-6,TRBD1,once,14,CASSHGQGEETQYF,TGTGCCAGCAGCCACGGACAGGGGGAAGAGACCCAGTACTTC
TRBJ2-1,TRBV9,TRBD2,NA,18,CASSEGSGGPFSYNEQFF,TGTGCCAGCAGCGAAGGGAGCGGGGGGCCTTTTTCCTACAATGAGCAGTTCTTC
TRBJ1-2,TRBV5-4,TRBD1,once,15,CASSDGVAGGVGYTF,TGTGCCAGCAGCGACGGGGTGGCAGGGGGCGTTGGCTACACCTTC
TRBJ2-3,TRBV29-1,TRBD1,NA,13,CSVGTANTDTQYF,TGCAGCGTAGGGACAGCCAACACAGATACGCAGTATTTT
TRBJ2-7,TRBV30,TRBD1,few,13,CAWMGQGAGEQYF,TGTGCCTGGATGGGACAGGGGGCCGGCGAGCAGTACTTC
TRBJ1-1,TRBV29-1,NA,few,12,CSVEEDTTEAFF,TGCAGCGTTGAAGAGGACACAACTGAAGCTTTCTTT
TRBJ1-2,TRBV27,NA,NA,14,CASSFLDTNYGYTF,TGTGCCAGCAGTTTCTTAGACACTAACTATGGCTACACCTTC
TRBJ1-2,TRBV29-1,TRBD1,NA,16,CSVEDVDRRLGDGYTF,TGCAGCGTTGAAGATGTGGACAGGCGGTTAGGGGATGGCTACACCTTC
TRBJ2-5,TRBV27,NA,NA,15,CASSSGVMSEETQYF,TGTGCCAGCAGTTCCGGGGTGATGAGTGAAGAGACCCAGTACTTC
TRBJ2-3,TRBV7-3,NA,once,15,CASSSTYTITDTQYF,TGTGCCAGCAGCTCGACTTACACAATCACAGATACGCAGTATTTT
TRBJ2-1,TRBV7-3,TRBD2,few,16,CASSNEREARHNEQFF,TGTGCCAGCAGTAATGAGCGGGAGGCAAGGCACAATGAGCAGTTCTTC
TRBJ2-1,TRBV29-1,NA,NA,15,CSVVTTGTPDNEQFF,TGCAGCGTTGTCACTACCGGGACACCCGACAATGAGCAGTTCTTC
TRBJ2-1,TRBV6-5,NA,few,15,CASTVVSGLGNEQFF,TGTGCCAGCACCGTAGTGTCGGGGTTGGGCAATGAGCAGTTCTTC
TRBJ2-1,TRBV9,NA,NA,16,CASSVTPRGERSEQFF,TGTGCCAGCAGCGTAACCCCTAGGGGGGAACGGAGTGAGCAGTTCTTC
TRBJ2-7,TRBV9,TRBD1,NA,13,CASSPTQGYEQYF,TGTGCCAGCAGCCCAACACAGGGGTACGAGCAGTACTTC
TRBJ2-7,TRBV7-9,NA,few,13,CASSEGSAYEQYF,TGTGCCAGCAGTGAGGGAAGCGCCTACGAGCAGTACTTC
TRBJ2-1,TRBV9,TRBD2,NA,16,CASSRTSGDSYNEQFF,TGTGCCAGCAGTCGAACTAGCGGGGATTCCTACAATGAGCAGTTCTTC
TRBJ2-1,TRBV7-9,TRBD2,NA,15,CASSSWDYNNIEQFF,TGTGCCAGCAGCTCCTGGGACTACAACAATATCGAGCAGTTCTTC
TRBJ2-3,TRBV9,NA,NA,16,CASSVEQGGSTDTQYF,TGTGCCAGCAGCGTAGAGCAGGGTGGCTCAACAGATACGCAGTATTTT
TRBJ1-1,TRBV6-5,TRBD1,few,14,CASSGDRLITEAFF,TGTGCCAGCAGTGGGGACAGATTAATCACTGAAGCTTTCTTT
TRBJ2-1,TRBV14,TRBD2,few,16,CASSKSGGSSYNEQFF,TGTGCCAGCAGCAAGTCGGGCGGGAGCTCCTACAATGAGCAGTTCTTC
TRBJ2-3,TRBV27,NA,once,14,CASTPGGSANTQYF,TGTGCCAGCACCCCTGGGGGGAGTGCGAATACGCAGTATTTT
TRBJ2-5,TRBV7-9,NA,NA,14,CASSHPGGQETQYF,TGTGCCAGCAGCCACCCCGGGGGTCAAGAGACCCAGTACTTC
TRBJ2-7,TRBV29-1,NA,NA,13,CSVVGRGSYEQYF,TGCAGCGTTGTAGGGAGAGGGTCCTACGAGCAGTACTTC
TRBJ1-2,TRBV25-1,NA,NA,12,CASNTGAYGYTF,TGTGCCAGCAACACCGGGGCCTATGGCTACACCTTC
TRBJ2-1,TRBV25-1,NA,NA,11,CASSEWFEQFF,TGTGCCAGCAGTGAATGGTTTGAGCAGTTCTTC
TRBJ2-7,TRBV7-2,TRBD1,NA,16,CASSPIPTGDAYEQYF,TGTGCCAGCAGCCCAATTCCGACAGGGGACGCCTACGAGCAGTACTTC
TRBJ1-1,TRBV5-1,NA,NA,13,CASSLTGNTEAFF,TGCGCCAGCAGCCTGACAGGGAACACTGAAGCTTTCTTT
TRBJ2-3,TRBV9,NA,NA,15,CASSVGWGPTDTQYF,TGTGCCAGCAGCGTGGGGTGGGGGCCTACAGATACGCAGTATTTT
TRBJ1-2,TRBV7-6,TRBD1,NA,13,CASSPRTGYGYTF,TGTGCCAGCAGCCCACGGACAGGGTATGGCTACACCTTC
TRBJ1-2,TRBV5-4,NA,NA,14,CASSPPSGVYGYTF,TGTGCCAGCAGCCCTCCGTCCGGGGTCTATGGCTACACCTTC
TRBJ2-3,TRBV4-1,NA,many,14,CASSQTPSTDTQYF,TGCGCCAGCAGCCAGACCCCTAGCACAGATACGCAGTATTTT
TRBJ2-4,TRBV27,NA,NA,16,CASSPRGGLAKNIQYF,TGTGCCAGCAGTCCGAGGGGGGGGCTAGCCAAAAACATTCAGTACTTC
TRBJ1-1,TRBV29-1,NA,NA,12,CSVDRGGTEAFF,TGCAGCGTTGACAGGGGTGGGACTGAAGCTTTCTTT
TRBJ2-1,TRBV27,NA,NA,13,CASSLLGPNEQFF,TGTGCCAGCAGTTTATTGGGTCCCAATGAGCAGTTCTTC
TRBJ2-1,TRBV5-6,TRBD2,NA,15,CASRALAGGENEQFF,TGTGCCAGCCGAGCCCTAGCGGGGGGAGAGAATGAGCAGTTCTTC
TRBJ1-1,TRBV28,NA,NA,11,CASSPATEAFF,TGTGCCAGCAGCCCGGCCACTGAAGCTTTCTTT
TRBJ1-2,TRBV5-4,TRBD1,NA,16,CASSLILSGGLYGYTF,TGTGCCAGCAGCTTGATACTCTCAGGGGGCCTCTATGGCTACACCTTC
TRBJ1-1,TRBV6-5,NA,NA,14,CASSYSSPNTEAFF,TGTGCCAGCAGTTACTCGAGTCCCAACACTGAAGCTTTCTTT
TRBJ2-1,TRBV4-1,NA,NA,15,CASSQDGTGYNEQFF,TGCGCCAGCAGCCAAGACGGGACTGGGTACAATGAGCAGTTCTTC
TRBJ1-5,TRBV19,NA,NA,14,CASSIQLNNQPQHF,TGTGCCAGTAGTATTCAACTGAACAATCAGCCCCAGCATTTT